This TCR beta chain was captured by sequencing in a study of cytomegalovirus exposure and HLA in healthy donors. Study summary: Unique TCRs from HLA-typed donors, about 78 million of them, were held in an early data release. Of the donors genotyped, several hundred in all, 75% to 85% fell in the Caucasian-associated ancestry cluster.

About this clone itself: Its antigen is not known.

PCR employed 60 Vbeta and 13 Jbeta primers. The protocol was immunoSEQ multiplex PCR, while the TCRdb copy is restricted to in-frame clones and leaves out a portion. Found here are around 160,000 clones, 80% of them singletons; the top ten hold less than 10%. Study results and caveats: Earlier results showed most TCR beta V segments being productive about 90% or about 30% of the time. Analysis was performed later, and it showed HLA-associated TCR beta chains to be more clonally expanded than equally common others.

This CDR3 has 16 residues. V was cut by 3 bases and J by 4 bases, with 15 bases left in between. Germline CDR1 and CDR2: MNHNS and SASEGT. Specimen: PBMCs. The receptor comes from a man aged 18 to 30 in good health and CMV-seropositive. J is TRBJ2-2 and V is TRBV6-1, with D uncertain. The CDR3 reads CASSEIGYTSTGELFF. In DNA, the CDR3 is TGTGCCAGCAGTGAGATCGGGTACACAAGCACCGGGGAGCTGTTTTTT.